These 4 T cell receptor beta chains came from one sample sequenced in a study of shared clonotypes between healthy human individuals. CD8 cells classed as naive were CD45RO-negative and positively selected for CCR7, excluding terminally differentiated effector memory CD45RA+ cells. Libraries were prepared by immunoSEQ multiplex PCR; TCRdb keeps only in-frame clonotypes and omits some of them. The sample lists hundreds of thousands of clones; roughly 95% were seen once. Material: naive CD8+ T cells sorted from blood. The receptors derive from a woman in her 30s in good health.

The chain has TRBV28 and TRBJ2-5; weak D call: TRBD1 (5 bases). V was pared by 7 bases and J by 7 bases, with 10 bases between. Germline V gene sequence: CDR1 MDHEN, CDR2 SYDVKM. The CDR3 extends over 11 amino acids. This CDR3 reads CASTTRGTQYF. For the CDR3, the DNA is TGTGCCAGCACCACAAGGGGGACCCAGTACTTC. Full variable domain (rest looked up from reference TRBV28 and TRBJ2-5): DVKVTQSSRYLVKRTGEKVFLECVQDMDHENMFWYRQDPGLGLRLIYFSYDVKMKEKGDIPEGYSVSREKKERFSLILESASTNQTSMYLCASTTRGTQYFGPGTRLLVL.

As DNA, the CDR3 is TGTGCCAGCAGTTACTCTCCGGGAGGCACTGAAGCTTTCTTT. Amino acid sequence: CASSYSPGGTEAFF. The chain joins TRBV6-5 to TRBJ1-1; unclear D gene. V lost 0 bases, J lost 4 bases, and 9 bases lay in between. The CDR3 has 14 amino acids. Looked up from germline, CDR1 is MNHEY and CDR2 is SVGAGI.

The chain joins TRBV2 to TRBJ2-7; D unresolved. The germline CDR1 and CDR2 sequences are SNHLY and FYNNEI. The CDR3 length is 12 residues. V was trimmed by 3 bases and J by 2 bases, leaving 5 bases between them. The CDR3 DNA reads as TGTGCCAGCAGTGACGATACCTACGAGCAGTACTTC. Its translation: CASSDDTYEQYF.

The chain recombines TRBV6-7 with TRBJ1-2; weak D call: TRBD1 (5 bases). TRBV6-7 is reported as an ORF; its role is uncertain. This CDR3 is built from 14 residues. The V end was cut by 0 bases, the J end by 8 bases, with 13 bases between. CDR3 sequence: CASSYSTRVGGYTF. The CDR3 DNA sequence: TGTGCCAGCAGTTACTCGACCAGGGTAGGCGGCTACACCTTC.